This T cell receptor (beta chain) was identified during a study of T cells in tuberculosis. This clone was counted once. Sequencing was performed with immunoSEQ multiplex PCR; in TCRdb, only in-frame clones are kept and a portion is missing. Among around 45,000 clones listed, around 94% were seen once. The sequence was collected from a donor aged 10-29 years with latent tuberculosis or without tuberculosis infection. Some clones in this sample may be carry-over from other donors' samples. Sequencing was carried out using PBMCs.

The CDR3 coding sequence is TGTGCCAGCTCACCAACAGGGGACGAGCAGTACTTC. Protein sequence: CASSPTGDEQYF. The V call is TRBV18, the J call TRBJ2-7; 7 positions match TRBD1. The V segment lost 2 bases and the J segment 5 bases; nucleotides outside the gene matches: 0. Germline V gene data show CDR1 as KGHSH and CDR2 as LQKENI. The CDR3 sequence is 12 residues long.